This T cell receptor beta chain was obtained from a study of T cell clones after liver transplantation. The CDR3 extends over 15 amino acids. Germline V gene lookup returns CDR1 MNHNS and CDR2 SASEGT. The V and J ends lost 7 bases and 2 bases respectively, with 14 bases between them. Repertoires were generated with immunoSEQ multiplex PCR, while TCRdb's copy carries only in-frame clones and drops some. The sample has roughly 97,000 clones, 80% to 85% seen once. The sequenced sample was CD4+ T cells from blood, obtained before liver transplant. This clonotype originated in a human donor who received a liver transplant. The V gene is TRBV6-1, the J gene TRBJ2-2; D tentatively reads TRBD1 or TRBD2 (5 bases each). CDR3 in DNA: TGTGCCAGCACCCGGGACCCTGAAAACACCGGGGAGCTGTTTTTT. Its protein is CASTRDPENTGELFF.